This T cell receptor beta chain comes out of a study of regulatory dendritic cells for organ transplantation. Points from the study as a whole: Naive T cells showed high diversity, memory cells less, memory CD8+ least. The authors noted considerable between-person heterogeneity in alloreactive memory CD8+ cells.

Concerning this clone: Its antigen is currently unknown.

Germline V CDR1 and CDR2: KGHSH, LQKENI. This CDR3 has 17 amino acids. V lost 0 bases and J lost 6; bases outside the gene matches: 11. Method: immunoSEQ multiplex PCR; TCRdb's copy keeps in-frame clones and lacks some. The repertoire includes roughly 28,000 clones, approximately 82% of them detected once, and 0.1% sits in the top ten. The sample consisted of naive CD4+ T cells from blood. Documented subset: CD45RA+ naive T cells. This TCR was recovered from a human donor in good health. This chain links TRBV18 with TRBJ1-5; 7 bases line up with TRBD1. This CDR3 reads CASSPPPKGGVVQPQHF. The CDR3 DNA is TGTGCCAGCTCACCACCCCCCAAAGGGGGCGTGGTTCAGCCCCAGCATTTT.